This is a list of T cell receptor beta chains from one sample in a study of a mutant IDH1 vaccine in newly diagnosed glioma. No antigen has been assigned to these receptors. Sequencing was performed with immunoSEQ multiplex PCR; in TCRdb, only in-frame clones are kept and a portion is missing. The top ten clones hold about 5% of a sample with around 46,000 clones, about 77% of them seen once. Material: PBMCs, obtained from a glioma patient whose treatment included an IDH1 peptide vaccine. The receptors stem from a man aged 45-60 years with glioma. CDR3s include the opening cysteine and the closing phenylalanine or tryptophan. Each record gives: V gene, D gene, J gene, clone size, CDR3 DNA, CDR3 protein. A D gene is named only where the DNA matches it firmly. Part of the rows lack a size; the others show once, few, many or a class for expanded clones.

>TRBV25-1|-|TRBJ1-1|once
TGTGCCAGCAGTGCCGTGAACACTGAAGCTTTCTTT
CASSAVNTEAFF
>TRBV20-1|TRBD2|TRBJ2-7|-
TGCAGTGGGACTAGCGGGGGAGAGCAGTACTTC
CSGTSGGEQYF
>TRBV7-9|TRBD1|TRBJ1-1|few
TGTGCCAGCAGCACCGGGACAGGGGCCACTGAAGCTTTCTTT
CASSTGTGATEAFF
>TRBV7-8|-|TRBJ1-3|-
TGTGCCAGCAGCTTATCTCCCCAGGGGTCCTCTGGAAACACCATATATTTT
CASSLSPQGSSGNTIYF
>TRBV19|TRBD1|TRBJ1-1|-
TGTGCCAGTACTCCAGGCAGGGGGCTCAACACTGAAGCTTTCTTT
CASTPGRGLNTEAFF
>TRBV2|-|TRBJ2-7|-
TGTGCCAGCAGTCAGGAGGGCGAGCAGTACTTC
CASSQEGEQYF
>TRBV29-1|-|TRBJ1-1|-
TGCAGCGTTGTCCGAGGGGGAACCACTGAAGCTTTCTTT
CSVVRGGTTEAFF
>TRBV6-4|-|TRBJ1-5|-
TGTGCCAGCAGCCAACGGTTAAATCAGCCCCAGCATTTT
CASSQRLNQPQHF
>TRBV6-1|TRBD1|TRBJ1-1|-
TGTGCCACCCGAGGGACAGCGAACACTGAAGCTTTCTTT
CATRGTANTEAFF
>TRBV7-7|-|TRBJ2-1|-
TGTGCTAGCAGCTCAGGACAGTACAATGAGCAGTTCTTC
CASSSGQYNEQFF
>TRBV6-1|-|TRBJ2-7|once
TGTGCCAGCGAGTCCTACGAGCAGTACTTC
CASESYEQYF
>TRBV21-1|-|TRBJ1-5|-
TGTGCCAGCAGCAATGCCGCCATCGGTTATCATAGCAATCAGCCCCAGCATTTT
CASSNAAIGYHSNQPQHF
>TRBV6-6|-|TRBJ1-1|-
TGTGCCAGCAGAACTACCGACAGCGAAGCTTTCTTT
CASRTTDSEAFF
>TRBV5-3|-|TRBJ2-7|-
TGTGCCTCGGAGAGGGACCCATACTACGAGCAGTACTTC
CASERDPYYEQYF
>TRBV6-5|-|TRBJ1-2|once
TGTGCCAGCAGTTACTCGACAGGTCTGGGAGGCTACACCTTC
CASSYSTGLGGYTF
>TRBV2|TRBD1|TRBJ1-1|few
TGTGCCAGCAGTCCCCGGACAGGTAACACTGAAGCTTTCTTT
CASSPRTGNTEAFF
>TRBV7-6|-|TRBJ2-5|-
TGTGCCAGCAGCCCGGGGCGTGGGGCCTACCAAGAGACCCAGTACTTC
CASSPGRGAYQETQYF
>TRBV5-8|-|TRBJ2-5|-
TGTGCCAGCAGCGGGCAGTCAGAGACCCAGTACTTC
CASSGQSETQYF
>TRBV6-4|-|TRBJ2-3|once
TGTGCCAGCAGTATTTCGGCGGAAAGCACAGATACGCAGTATTTT
CASSISAESTDTQYF
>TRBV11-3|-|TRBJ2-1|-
TGTGCCAGCGGCGCGGGGTCTGAGCAGTTCTTC
CASGAGSEQFF
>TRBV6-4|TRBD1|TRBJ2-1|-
TGTGCCAGCAGTACTCGGACAGGTAATGAGCAGTTCTTC
CASSTRTGNEQFF
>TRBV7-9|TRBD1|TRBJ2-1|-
TGTGCCAGCACCATAGGTCCGGTCAGGGGGCGCGACTACAATGAGCAGTTCTTC
CASTIGPVRGRDYNEQFF